This T cell receptor beta chain originates from a study of T cell repertoires in cytomegalovirus infection (dated by TCRdb to 2018 to 2020). At the level of the whole study: Donor HLA type was relevant to the analysis, because carriage of CMV infection together with the matching HLA type was indicated by public TCR beta signatures.

General findings and caveats noted by the study authors: Carriers of CMV infection plus the relevant HLA type were discriminated by the cumulative frequency of public TCR beta family members in the study cohort and in an independent roughly 350-donor cohort. The ex vivo response was dominated by HLA-C-restricted CMV-specific TCR beta clonotypes, and the single most frequent clonotype in two of eight donors was supplied by these HLA-C-restricted clonotypes.

About this clonotype itself: Its antigen is currently not known. One end of the junction does not line up with germline, which may come from a read error.

For sequencing, an Illumina HiSeq 1500 was employed. The raw public data were reprocessed by TCRdb itself: fastp quality trimming at Q25, MiXCR clonotype calling, in-frame beta chains only. Rows matching on CDR3 protein sequence are summarized as one entry with the most common DNA and genes. This sample lists more than 400,000 distinct CDR3 sequences; less than 30% were detected once. Roughly 13% of the sample rests with the top ten. The sequence came from a human donor in good health (CMV status not recorded). Some clones in this sample may be carry-over from other donors' samples. Sequences were obtained from PBMCs.

At the DNA level, the sequence is TGCAGTGCTAGAGATGGGACTAGCGGGAGAAGTGACTTC. This translates into CSARDGTSGRSDF. The V and J genes are TRBV20-1 and TRBJ2-7, with 14 middle bases fitting TRBD2. CDR1 and CDR2 were assigned from the germline V gene (reference sequence) as DFQATT and SNEGSKA. Its CDR3 holds 13 amino acids, cysteine through phenylalanine. Only the CDR3 DNA is retained, 39 bases long and in frame from the first base.